One sample yielded the 26 T cell receptor beta chains listed below, sequenced in a study of T cell repertoires in cytomegalovirus infection. TCRdb ran MiXCR on the reads and lists one entry per CDR3 protein. This table has fewer than 950,000 distinct CDR3 sequences, approximately 32% appearing once. Their recognized antigens are unknown. The source material was cultured CD8+ T cells from PBMCs, sampled from culture after CMV antigen stimulation. These receptors originate from a human donor in good health (CMV status not recorded). Some clones in this sample may be carry-over from other donors' samples.

The V gene is TRBV5-6, the J gene TRBJ1-3; D is ambiguous. Germline V lookup: CDR1 SGHDT, CDR2 YYEEEE. The V end was cut by 4 bases, the J end by 1 base, with 6 bases between. This CDR3 spans 13 amino acids. This CDR3 is CASSTSSGNTIYF. The CDR3, as DNA: TGTGCCAGCAGCACCAGTTCTGGAAACACCATATATTTT.

This clonotype came up many times. The rearrangement links TRBV6-1 to TRBJ1-4, with D possibly being TRBD1 (6 bases). The CDR3 consists of 17 residues. Trimming took 1 base from V and 5 from J, leaving 17 bases between them. The V gene's germline CDR1 is MNHNS and CDR2 SASEGT. The CDR3 loop is CASSEGATGRRNEKLFF. The CDR3 DNA reads TGTGCCAGCAGTGAAGGTGCAACAGGGCGAAGGAATGAAAAACTGTTTTTT.

With regard to this clonotype: At one of its ends the junction is not consistent with the germline gene, which may arise from a read error. The CDR3 here is CASSIDWYNEQFF. In DNA form, the CDR3 reads TGTGCCAGTAGCATAGATTGGTACAATGAGCAGTTCTTC. V is TRBV19 and J is TRBJ2-1; D is uncertain. This CDR3 contains 13 residues. Germline V gene lookup returns CDR1 LNHDA and CDR2 SQIVND (reference sequence).

The chain combines TRBV6-6 with TRBJ1-2, with 8 bases fitting TRBD1. With V trimmed by 10 bases and J by 7 bases, 8 bases remained unmatched. CDR1 is MNHNY and CDR2 is SVGAGI in the germline V gene (reference sequence). The length of the CDR3 is 12 residues. This CDR3 reads CATVTGTGGYTF. CDR3 coding DNA: TGTGCCACTGTAACAGGGACAGGTGGCTACACCTTC.

This clonotype occurred many times. This chain links TRBV7-2 with TRBJ2-3, with TRBD2 matching 9 bases. This CDR3 has 16 residues. V lost 5 bases to trimming and J lost 0 bases; unmatched junction nucleotides: 6. The germline CDR1 and CDR2 sequences are SGHTA and FQGNSA. CDR3 region: CASSPAGGLSTDTQYF. CDR3 sequence (DNA): TGTGCCAGCAGCCCAGCGGGGGGCTTGAGCACAGATACGCAGTATTTT.

Note on this clonotype: A much larger clone lies one base from this, so it may be a read error. J is TRBJ2-1 and V is TRBV6-8, with a possible D match to TRBD2 (5 bases). CDR3 length equals 14 residues. Germline assignment: CDR1 MNHGY and CDR2 SAAAGT. The CDR3 nucleotides read TGTACCAGCGGACTGCTTCGTACCCGCAATGAGCAGTTCTTC. This codes for CTSGLLRTRNEQFF.

The chain couples TRBV6-1 to TRBJ1-1; D possibly corresponds to TRBD1 (6 bases). The germline V gene has CDR1 MNHNS and CDR2 SASEGT. This CDR3 is 19 amino acids long. V lost 0 bases, J lost 0 bases, and 20 bases lay in between. The CDR3 DNA reads TGTGCCAGCAGTGAAGCGGGAGGACAGCGTATATTTATGAACACTGAAGCTTTCTTT. Its protein is CASSEAGGQRIFMNTEAFF.

This clonotype was recorded a few times. The rearrangement joins TRBV5-6 to TRBJ2-4, with 8 bases lining up with TRBD2. V trimming: 1 base; J trimming: 0 bases; junction bases outside the gene matches: 9. This CDR3 contains 18 residues. Germline-derived CDR1 and CDR2 are SGHDT and YYEEEE. The CDR3 DNA is TGTGCCAGCAGCTTGAATAGCGGGGCAACTATAGCCAAAAACATTCAGTACTTC. It is translated as CASSLNSGATIAKNIQYF.

The table lists this clonotype with a few counts. The V gene is TRBV24-1, the J gene TRBJ2-1; 8 bases align to TRBD1. The V and J ends lost 2 bases and 4 bases, in that order; junction bases with no gene match: 6. In germline, CDR1 is KGHDR, CDR2 SFDVKD. The CDR3 contains 16 residues. The CDR3 here is CATSDYGQGTYNEQFF. DNA of the CDR3: TGTGCCACCAGTGATTATGGACAGGGTACGTACAATGAGCAGTTCTTC.

Only a few counts were recorded for this clonotype. The chain is built from TRBV19 and TRBJ1-1; D uncertain. The germline gives CDR1 LNHDA, CDR2 SQIVND (reference sequence). This CDR3 comprises 14 residues. Deletions cut 5 bases from V and 3 bases from J, with 13 bases between. The CDR3 is CASSSDPWDTEAFF. The CDR3 DNA reads as TGTGCCAGTAGTTCGGACCCTTGGGACACTGAAGCTTTCTTT. The entire variable domain, with the rest obtained from reference TRBV19 and TRBJ1-1, is as follows: DGGITQSPKYLFRKEGQNVTLSCEQNLNHDAMYWYRQDPGQGLRLIYYSQIVNDFQKGDIAEGYSVSREKKESFPLTVTSAQKNPTAFYLCASSSDPWDTEAFFGQGTRLTVV.

This chain uses TRBV19 with TRBJ2-1; D is possibly TRBD2 (5 bases). CDR1 is LNHDA, CDR2 SQIVND, per germline (reference sequence). The CDR3 runs to 14 residues. Deletions cut 6 bases from V and 8 bases from J, with 17 bases between. This CDR3 is CASSLASERDEQFF. CDR3 coding DNA: TGTGCCAGTAGCCTCGCTTCCGAGAGGGATGAGCAGTTCTTC.

The rearrangement joins TRBV7-9 to TRBJ2-7; D is perhaps TRBD1 (5 bases). Germline CDR1 SEHNR, CDR2 FQNEAQ (reference sequence). This CDR3 has 14 amino acids. Trimming took 0 bases from V and 2 from J, leaving 8 bases between them. The CDR3 loop reads CASSLAGETYEQYF. CDR3 DNA sequence: TGTGCCAGCAGCTTAGCAGGGGAAACCTACGAGCAGTACTTC. The variable domain in full, with the rest retrieved from reference TRBV7-9 and TRBJ2-7, is DTGVSQNPRHKITKRGQNVTFRCDPISEHNRLYWYRQTLGQGPEFLTYFQNEAQLEKSRLLSDRFSAERPKGSFSTLEIQRTEQGDSAMYLCASSLAGETYEQYFGPGTRLTVT.

This clonotype was recorded many times. The genes are TRBV28 and TRBJ1-5; the D gene is possibly TRBD1 (5 bases). The CDR3 is 18 residues long. The V and J ends lost 6 bases and 5 bases respectively, with 26 bases between them. Germline values: CDR1 MDHEN, CDR2 SYDVKM. The CDR3, as DNA: TGTGCCAGCAGCACTACAGGTTCTAGGTCCAGTGGGGATCAGCCCCAGCATTTT. It yields the protein CASSTTGSRSSGDQPQHF.

There are a few counts of this clonotype. The chain couples TRBV6-5 to TRBJ1-5; D may be TRBD1 (5 bases). The CDR3 totals 13 residues. Between the trimmed V and J ends, which lost 6 bases and 7 bases, there was a span of 13 bases. Germline lookup yields CDR1 MNHEY and CDR2 SVGAGI. CDR3 residues: CASSGDRYQPQHF. The CDR3 DNA follows: TGTGCCAGCAGCGGAGACAGATACCAGCCCCAGCATTTT.

This clonotype has only a few counts. This chain connects TRBV7-6 to TRBJ2-2; the match to TRBD2 covers 12 bases. The V and J ends lost 4 bases and 7 bases, in that order; junction bases with no gene match: 7. CDR1 and CDR2 from the germline V gene are SGHVS and FNYEAQ. This CDR3 has 16 residues. CDR3 protein: CASSSLTSGGHGELFF. The CDR3 nucleotides are TGTGCCAGCAGCTCCTTGACTAGCGGGGGTCACGGGGAGCTGTTTTTT.

The V call is TRBV10-3, the J call TRBJ1-2; 7 bases are a match to TRBD1. The CDR3 length is 14 residues. Germline values: CDR1 ENHRY, CDR2 SYGVKD. The trim removed 10 bases at V and 7 bases at J, leaving 15 bases unmatched. CDR3 protein: CATPGTDRAGGYTF. CDR3 coding DNA: TGTGCCACCCCGGGAACCGACAGGGCCGGTGGCTACACCTTC.

The V call is TRBV6-1, the J call TRBJ2-1, with 9 bases identical to TRBD1. After removal of 7 bases from V and 3 bases from J, the junction contained 13 bases not matched to a gene. The CDR3 loop spans 17 amino acids. The V gene's germline CDR1 is MNHNS and CDR2 SASEGT. In DNA form, the CDR3 reads TGTGCCAGCACCGAGATTTCGGACAGGGGATTCTACAATGAGCAGTTCTTC. This translates into CASTEISDRGFYNEQFF.

This clonotype was seen a few times. V gene TRBV7-6 combines with J gene TRBJ2-2; 9 positions agree with TRBD2. J lost 9 bases, V lost 5 bases, and 10 bases had no gene match. From germline, CDR1 is SGHVS and CDR2 FNYEAQ. The CDR3 loop spans 15 amino acids. CDR3 sequence: CASSNSGGPIRELFF. The CDR3, as DNA: TGTGCCAGCAGCAATAGCGGGGGCCCCATCCGGGAGCTGTTTTTT.

The rearrangement links TRBV4-1 to TRBJ2-7, with D uncertain. Looked up from germline, CDR1 is MGHRA and CDR2 is YSYEKL. The V and J ends lost 0 bases and 3 bases respectively, with 12 bases between them. The CDR3 loop spans 15 amino acids. CDR3 loop: CASSQEPATFYEQYF. The CDR3, as DNA: TGCGCCAGCAGCCAAGAGCCAGCAACCTTCTACGAGCAGTACTTC.

The chain employs TRBV7-6 and TRBJ2-1, with no clear D. The germline V and J ends were trimmed by 3 bases and 2 bases, with 11 bases remaining between them. This CDR3 has 15 residues. Germline assignment: CDR1 SGHVS and CDR2 FNYEAQ. This CDR3 is CASSLGYGPYNEQFF. The CDR3 bases are TGTGCCAGCAGCTTGGGGTATGGGCCCTACAATGAGCAGTTCTTC.

This clonotype was counted once. The rearrangement uses TRBV27 and TRBJ2-7; 8 positions match TRBD2. The CDR3 extends over 13 amino acids. The germline V gene encodes CDR1 MNHEY and CDR2 SMNVEV (reference sequence). J lost 4 bases, V lost 6 bases, and 5 bases had no gene match. CDR3 bases: TGTGCCAGCAGGTCGGGGGGGCATTACGAGCAGTACTTC. Its translation is CASRSGGHYEQYF.

The chain recombines TRBV28 with TRBJ1-2, with no clear D. The V end lost 6 bases, the J end lost 8 bases, and 10 bases lay between the germline ends. The CDR3 length is 11 residues. Germline CDR1 reads MDHEN; CDR2 reads SYDVKM. The CDR3 DNA sequence: TGTGCCAGCAGCCCCCACGGAGGCTACACCTTC. Encoded protein: CASSPHGGYTF.

This clonotype came up a few times. CDR3 loop: CASRLTGTYNSPLHF. The DNA for the CDR3 is TGTGCCAGCAGGCTGACAGGGACCTATAATTCACCCCTCCACTTT. The V call is TRBV27, the J call TRBJ1-6; 7 bases match TRBD1. CDR1 and CDR2 from the germline V gene are MNHEY and SMNVEV (reference sequence). V lost 6 bases, J lost 2 bases, and 4 bases stayed unmatched. This CDR3 region has 15 residues.

The genes are TRBV2 and TRBJ1-6, with 7 bases fitting TRBD1. V lost 6 bases and J lost 5; bases outside the gene matches: 4. This CDR3 is built from 14 residues. Germline CDR1 SNHLY, CDR2 FYNNEI. CDR3 amino acids: CASRPGQNNSPLHF. As DNA, the CDR3 is TGTGCCAGCAGACCGGGACAGAATAATTCACCCCTCCACTTT. Full variable domain (remainder filled in from reference TRBV2 and TRBJ1-6): EPEVTQTPSHQVTQMGQEVILRCVPISNHLYFYWYRQILGQKVEFLVSFYNNEISEKSEIFDDQFSVERPDGSNFTLKIRSTKLEDSAMYFCASRPGQNNSPLHFGNGTRLTVT.

The chain couples TRBV7-6 to TRBJ2-3; 9 bases match TRBD2. Germline values: CDR1 SGHVS, CDR2 FNYEAQ. V lost 4 bases, J lost 2 bases, and 10 bases stayed unmatched. This CDR3 is 17 amino acids long. The CDR3 DNA follows: TGTGCCAGCAGCTCAGAGGGAGCGGGGGGACTCACAGATACGCAGTATTTT. Amino acid sequence: CASSSEGAGGLTDTQYF.

This rearrangement joins TRBV10-3 to TRBJ2-1, with 8 bases identical to TRBD2. Trimming cost V 3 bases and J 5 bases; bases outside gene matches: 6. CDR1 is ENHRY, CDR2 SYGVKD, per germline. The CDR3 runs to 15 residues. The CDR3 coding sequence is TGTGCCATCAGTGATCCGGGACTAGTTAACAATGAGCAGTTCTTC. It encodes CAISDPGLVNNEQFF.